This is a list of T cell receptor beta chains from one sample in a study of beta chain features in type 1 diabetes. Using immunoSEQ multiplex PCR, the repertoire was profiled, and TCRdb retains in-frame clones only, with some absent. The sample lists hundreds of thousands of clones; 11% were seen once. The sequencing sample was made of naive CD4+ T cells from blood. The receptors here all came from a woman aged 30 to 39 in good health. Each CDR3 is given with its conserved first and last residue. The D gene is left open where the match is weak. Only some rows state a clone size, as once, few, many or a class for expanded clones.

>TRBJ2-6|few|18|TRBV4-3|.
CASSQGWARDSGANVLTF
TGCGCCAGCAGCCAAGGGTGGGCCAGGGACTCTGGGGCCAACGTCCTGACTTTC
>TRBJ2-1|.|14|TRBV28|TRBD2
CASSFGTIGVEQFF
TGTGCCAGCAGTTTCGGGACTATAGGGGTGGAGCAGTTCTTC
>TRBJ2-4|.|13|TRBV19|.
CASSASQGNIQYF
TGTGCCAGTAGCGCCAGCCAGGGGAACATTCAGTACTTC
>TRBJ2-5|few|14|TRBV28|TRBD2
CASSPGTKQETQYF
TGTGCCAGCAGTCCAGGGACTAAACAAGAGACCCAGTACTTC
>TRBJ2-1|.|16|TRBV7-4|.
CASRGGGGLFYNEQFF
TGTGCCAGCAGAGGGGGGGGCGGGCTTTTCTACAATGAGCAGTTCTTC
>TRBJ1-1|.|15|TRBV7-3|TRBD1
CASSLTPGGSTEAFF
TGTGCCAGCAGCTTAACTCCAGGGGGATCCACTGAAGCTTTCTTT
>TRBJ2-5|few|16|TRBV4-3|TRBD2
CASSLTLAGGPETQYF
TGCGCCAGCAGCCTGACCCTGGCGGGAGGGCCGGAGACCCAGTACTTC
>TRBJ2-7|few|15|TRBV28|TRBD1
CASSSGQGPTSEQYF
TGTGCCAGCAGTTCGGGACAGGGGCCGACCAGCGAGCAGTACTTC
>TRBJ1-2|.|14|TRBV7-9|.
CASSLLQGSYGYTF
TGTGCCAGCAGCTTACTTCAGGGGAGCTATGGCTACACCTTC
>TRBJ2-1|few|13|TRBV25-1|TRBD2
CASRGRGNNEQFF
TGTGCCAGCAGGGGGAGGGGAAACAATGAGCAGTTCTTC
>TRBJ2-1|.|14|TRBV30|TRBD1
CAMTLLTGGSEQFF
TGTGCCATGACCCTCCTGACAGGGGGTAGTGAGCAGTTCTTC
>TRBJ1-2|.|16|TRBV28|TRBD1
CASSLSAGGYNYGYTF
TGTGCCAGCAGTTTATCCGCAGGGGGCTACAACTATGGCTACACCTTC
>TRBJ2-5|.|14|TRBV5-1|TRBD2
CASSIPGGQETQYF
TGCGCCAGCTCCATTCCGGGAGGTCAAGAGACCCAGTACTTC
>TRBJ2-1|few|15|TRBV30|TRBD2
CAWSVVSSGYNEQFF
TGTGCCTGGAGTGTAGTGTCTAGCGGCTACAATGAGCAGTTCTTC
>TRBJ2-2|.|14|TRBV2|.
CASIENSNTGELFF
TGTGCCAGCATAGAGAACAGTAACACCGGGGAGCTGTTTTTT
>TRBJ2-4|.|13|TRBV10-2|.
CASRWTGENIQYF
TGCGCCAGCAGATGGACGGGAGAAAACATTCAGTACTTC
>TRBJ2-2|.|15|TRBV27|.
CASSFRSTNTGELFF
TGTGCCAGCAGTTTTAGGAGTACGAACACCGGGGAGCTGTTTTTT
>TRBJ1-5|few|15|TRBV18|.
CASSPSSGGSQPQHF
TGTGCCAGCTCACCAAGTTCGGGAGGCAGCCAGCCCCAGCATTTT
>TRBJ2-1|few|15|TRBV6-6|TRBD2
CASRDGTSGNNEQFF
TGTGCCAGCAGAGACGGGACTAGCGGGAACAATGAGCAGTTCTTC
>TRBJ2-5|.|13|TRBV10-3|TRBD2
CATLAVGGETQYF
TGTGCCACTCTAGCGGTGGGAGGAGAGACCCAGTACTTC
>TRBJ1-1|once|16|TRBV5-1|.
CASNQEGGSFDTEAFF
TGCGCCAGCAACCAGGAAGGGGGTTCATTCGACACTGAAGCTTTCTTT
>TRBJ2-7|.|15|TRBV7-9|TRBD1
CASSPQTGFTYEQYF
TGTGCCAGCAGCCCCCAGACAGGGTTTACCTACGAGCAGTACTTC
>TRBJ2-7|few|16|TRBV7-2|TRBD2
CASSLGGSGKIYEQYF
TGTGCCAGCAGCTTAGGGGGTAGCGGGAAGATCTACGAGCAGTACTTC
>TRBJ2-7|.|15|TRBV30|TRBD1
CAWSDTGTGRREQYF
TGTGCCTGGAGCGATACCGGGACAGGGAGGCGCGAGCAGTACTTC
>TRBJ2-1|.|17|TRBV5-4|TRBD2
CASSFGTSGRGGNEQFF
TGTGCCAGCAGCTTTGGGACTAGCGGGAGAGGAGGGAATGAGCAGTTCTTC
>TRBJ1-5|.|15|TRBV5-1|.
CASSLGSGNNQPQHF
TGCGCCAGCAGCTTGGGGTCGGGGAACAATCAGCCCCAGCATTTT
>TRBJ2-1|few|13|TRBV6-5|.
CASSYPAREEQFF
TGTGCCAGCAGTTACCCTGCCCGGGAGGAGCAGTTCTTC
>TRBJ1-2|.|14|TRBV4-3|.
CASSPQRETYGYTF
TGCGCCAGCAGCCCACAGAGGGAGACCTATGGCTACACCTTC
>TRBJ1-5|few|15|TRBV18|.
CASSQGTPPNQPQHF
TGTGCCAGCTCCCAGGGGACCCCACCCAATCAGCCCCAGCATTTT
>TRBJ2-7|.|15|TRBV28|.
CASSFVSRGVYEQYF
TGTGCCAGCAGTTTTGTCAGCCGGGGAGTCTACGAGCAGTACTTC
>TRBJ2-5|.|15|TRBV27|.
CASTPLAGQQETQYF
TGTGCCAGCACTCCACTCGCGGGACAGCAAGAGACCCAGTACTTC
>TRBJ2-3|.|16|TRBV14|.
CASSQDWGESTDTQYF
TGTGCCAGCAGCCAAGACTGGGGAGAGAGCACAGATACGCAGTATTTT
>TRBJ2-7|.|16|TRBV4-2|.
CASSQNMERVNYEQYF
TGTGCCAGCAGCCAAAACATGGAGCGGGTGAACTACGAGCAGTACTTC
>TRBJ1-5|few|13|TRBV10-3|.
CATAGDLNQPQHF
TGTGCCACCGCAGGGGACCTGAATCAGCCCCAGCATTTT
>TRBJ2-1|.|15|TRBV7-2|TRBD2
CASSLVAGENNEQFF
TGTGCCAGCAGCTTAGTAGCGGGAGAAAACAATGAGCAGTTCTTC
>TRBJ2-7|.|16|TRBV28|TRBD2
CASSLAGTSGAYEQYF
TGTGCCAGCAGTTTAGCCGGGACTAGCGGTGCCTACGAGCAGTACTTC
>TRBJ2-5|few|17|TRBV25-1|TRBD2
CASSEPRSGDYQETQYF
TGTGCCAGCAGTGAACCGAGAAGCGGGGACTACCAAGAGACCCAGTACTTC
>TRBJ2-2|.|15|TRBV11-2|TRBD2
CASSRTSGRGGELFF
TGTGCCAGCAGCCGGACTAGCGGGAGGGGGGGGGAGCTGTTTTTT
>TRBJ2-7|.|16|TRBV4-1|.
CASSQDYRASSYEQYF
TGCGCCAGCAGCCAAGATTATCGAGCTTCGAGCTACGAGCAGTACTTC
>TRBJ2-1|few|15|TRBV7-7|.
CASSLAGAENNEQFF
TGTGCTAGCAGCTTAGCTGGGGCAGAAAACAATGAGCAGTTCTTC
>TRBJ2-7|.|12|TRBV28|.
CASTLGGYEQYF
TGTGCCAGCACCCTAGGAGGGTACGAGCAGTACTTC
>TRBJ2-1|.|15|TRBV25-1|TRBD2
CASSEIGTSGNEQFF
TGTGCCAGCAGTGAAATAGGGACTAGCGGCAATGAGCAGTTCTTC
>TRBJ2-5|few|13|TRBV7-2|.
CASSLVRQETQYF
TGTGCCAGCAGCTTAGTCCGCCAAGAGACCCAGTACTTC
>TRBJ2-1|.|18|TRBV9|.
CASSGEVRDVGAYNEQFF
TGTGCCAGCAGCGGAGAAGTGCGCGACGTCGGGGCCTACAATGAGCAGTTCTTC
>TRBJ2-1|few|16|TRBV9|TRBD2
CASSPRLAGVLDEQFF
TGTGCCAGCAGCCCCCGACTAGCGGGAGTTCTGGATGAGCAGTTCTTC
>TRBJ1-3|few|14|TRBV10-3|.
CAISDQQDGNTIYF
TGTGCCATCAGTGACCAACAGGACGGAAACACCATATATTTT
>TRBJ1-5|.|16|TRBV2|TRBD1
CASSEGGQGSNQPQHF
TGTGCCAGCAGTGAAGGAGGACAGGGAAGCAATCAGCCCCAGCATTTT
>TRBJ2-7|few|14|TRBV2|.
CASSRDFSAYEQYF
TGTGCCAGCAGCCGGGACTTTTCAGCCTACGAGCAGTACTTC
>TRBJ2-5|.|15|TRBV18|.
CASSPPVVQDETQYF
TGTGCCAGCTCACCACCGGTCGTGCAGGATGAGACCCAGTACTTC
>TRBJ2-1|.|14|TRBV11-1|TRBD2
CASSGTSGPHEQFF
TGTGCCAGCAGCGGGACTAGCGGGCCACATGAGCAGTTCTTC
>TRBJ2-5|few|15|TRBV9|.
CASSYSGGPQETQYF
TGTGCCAGCAGCTACTCCGGGGGTCCTCAAGAGACCCAGTACTTC
>TRBJ2-2|few|12|TRBV28|.
CASSSYTGELFF
TGTGCCAGCAGTTCTTACACCGGGGAGCTGTTTTTT
>TRBJ1-5|few|14|TRBV6-1|TRBD1
CASSPGQVNQPQHF
TGTGCCAGCAGTCCGGGACAGGTGAATCAGCCCCAGCATTTT
>TRBJ1-2|.|14|TRBV5-6|.
CASSLGSDWDGYTF
TGTGCCAGCAGCTTGGGTAGCGATTGGGATGGCTACACCTTC
>TRBJ2-5|.|15|TRBV5-1|TRBD2
CASSIPLAGQETQYF
TGCGCCAGCAGCATCCCCCTAGCGGGACAAGAGACCCAGTACTTC
>TRBJ2-7|few|16|TRBV30|TRBD2
CAWSPAMAGALYEQYF
TGTGCCTGGAGCCCAGCGATGGCGGGAGCTCTCTACGAGCAGTACTTC